A single T cell receptor beta chain is shown here with its context. Clones were read by immunoSEQ multiplex PCR, and TCRdb kept only the in-frame ones, dropping some. The sample lists approximately 50,000 clones, around 80% occurring once. These data are taken from a study of PD-1 blockade in mismatch repair-deficient tumors. The sample here was peripheral blood, taken 4 weeks after starting pembrolizumab. This receptor was identified in an adult with mismatch repair-deficient cancer.

The CDR3 loop is CASSNRLSGNTIYF. In DNA, the CDR3 is TGTGCCAGCAGCAACCGACTCTCTGGAAACACCATATATTTT. The rearrangement uses TRBV11-2 and TRBJ1-3; unclear D gene. Germline CDR1 SGHAT, CDR2 FQNNGV. The CDR3 is made up of 14 amino acids. The V and J ends lost 5 bases and 0 bases respectively, with 8 bases between them. Combining the CDR3 with reference TRBV11-2 and TRBJ1-3 gives the whole variable domain EAGVAQSPRYKIIEKRQSVAFWCNPISGHATLYWYQQILGQGPKLLIQFQNNGVVDDSQLPKDRFSAERLKGVDSTLKIQPAKLEDSAVYLCASSNRLSGNTIYFGEGSWLTVV.